This entry concerns a single TCR beta chain. This record belongs to a study of blood T cell repertoires in COVID-19. Study context: Material from acute and convalescent COVID-19 was sourced from the United States, Italy and Spain. PBMCs, B-cell-depleted T cells, or T cells provided the cDNA or gDNA that made up the material.

In the authors' workflow: Counts of nucleated cells, estimated from reference gene primer amplification, were obtained. Measured with immunoSEQ multiplex PCR; TCRdb has only the in-frame clones, and not every one. That table furnishes V, J and clone size, whereas the DNA furnished D and trimming. Of about 260,000 clones listed, 86% are singletons. The CDR3 contains 16 residues. Germline values: CDR1 LNHDA, CDR2 SQIVND (reference sequence). Trimming removed 3 bases from V and 6 bases from J; junction bases left unmatched: 10. The source of this sequence is a man between 40 and 49 years old who had recovered from COVID-19. This sequence joins TRBV19 and TRBJ2-4, with 8 bases matching TRBD1. Sequenced: peripheral blood. The CDR3 DNA reads as TGTGCCAGTAGTATTAGGGTCTGGACAGGGATAAACATTCAGTACTTC. Amino acids: CASSIRVWTGINIQYF.